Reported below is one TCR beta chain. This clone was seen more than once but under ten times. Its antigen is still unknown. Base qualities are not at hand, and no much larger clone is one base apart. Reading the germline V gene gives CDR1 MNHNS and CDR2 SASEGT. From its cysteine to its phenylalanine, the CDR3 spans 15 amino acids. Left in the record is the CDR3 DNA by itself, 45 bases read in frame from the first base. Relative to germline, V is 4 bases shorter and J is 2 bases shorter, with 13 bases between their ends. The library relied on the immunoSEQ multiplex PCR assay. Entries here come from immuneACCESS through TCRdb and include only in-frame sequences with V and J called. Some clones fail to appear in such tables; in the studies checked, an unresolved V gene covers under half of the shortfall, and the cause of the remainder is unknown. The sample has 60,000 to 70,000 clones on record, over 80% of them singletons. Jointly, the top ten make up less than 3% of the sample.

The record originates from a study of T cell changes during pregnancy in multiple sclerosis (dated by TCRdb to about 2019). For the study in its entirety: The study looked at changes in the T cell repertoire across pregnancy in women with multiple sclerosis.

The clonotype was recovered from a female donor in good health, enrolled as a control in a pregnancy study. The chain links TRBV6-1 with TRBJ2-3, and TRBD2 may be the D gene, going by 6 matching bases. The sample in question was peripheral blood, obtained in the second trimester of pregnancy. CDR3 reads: CASSVGGMITDTQYF. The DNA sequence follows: TGTGCCAGCAGTGTGGGCGGGATGATCACAGATACGCAGTATTTT.